Below are 27 T cell receptor beta chains sequenced from a single sample in a study of T-cell memory formation after mild COVID-19. TCRdb processed the 5' RACE reads anew with MiXCR; each CDR3 protein has one entry. The table records roughly 510,000 distinct CDR3 sequences, around a sixth of them present only once. The sample was PBMCs or a T cell subset sorted from them (not recorded which). The receptors stem from an adult woman who had mild COVID-19 (a few samples of this study predate the infection). Cell type and time point are not known.

This clonotype was seen a few times. V usage is TRBV5-1 and J usage is TRBJ1-1; the D is unclear. The V end was cut by 1 base, the J end by 7 bases, with 11 bases between. This CDR3 comprises 13 residues. CDR1 and CDR2 (germline): SGHRS, YFSETQ. The CDR3: CASSLRAADEAFF. The CDR3 DNA reads as TGCGCCAGCAGCTTGCGAGCAGCAGATGAAGCTTTCTTT.

This clonotype was observed a few times. The genes are TRBV20-1 and TRBJ1-1; TRBD1 matches at 10 bases. Germline V gives CDR1 DFQATT, CDR2 SNEGSKA (reference sequence). The CDR3 totals 13 residues. CDR3 sequence (DNA): TGCACCGGGGACAGGGGAATGAACACTGAAGCTTTCTTT. It codes for CTGDRGMNTEAFF.

This clonotype was seen only a few times. The V gene is TRBV3-1, the J gene TRBJ1-2; tentative D call: TRBD1 (5 bases). Looked up from germline, CDR1 is LGHDT and CDR2 is YNNKEL (reference sequence). This CDR3 has 14 residues. V dropped 6 bases and J dropped 0 bases, with 11 bases sitting between them. The CDR3 DNA sequence: TGTGCCAGCAGTCGACAGCCACCTAACTATGGCTACACCTTC. This codes for CASSRQPPNYGYTF.

The J gene is TRBJ1-1, the V gene TRBV3-1; D gene uncertain. In germline, CDR1 is LGHDT, CDR2 YNNKEL (reference sequence). V was pared by 1 base and J by 7 bases, with 13 bases between. The CDR3 extends over 14 amino acids. CDR3 region: CASSQGWIGNEAFF. As DNA, the CDR3 is TGTGCCAGCAGCCAAGGGTGGATTGGAAATGAAGCTTTCTTT.

The table lists this clonotype with a few counts. V is TRBV4-3 and J is TRBJ1-4, with D possibly being TRBD1 (6 bases). V dropped 1 base and J dropped 7 bases, with 16 bases sitting between them. Germline V CDR1 and CDR2: LGHNA, YSLEER. CDR3 length: 16 amino acids. The CDR3 sequence is CASSQALRGRSEKLFF. The CDR3 coding sequence is TGCGCCAGCAGCCAAGCCCTACGGGGGCGAAGTGAAAAACTGTTTTTT.

V is TRBV15 and J is TRBJ2-3; maybe TRBD1 (7 bases). This CDR3 contains 14 residues. With 5 bases removed from V and 2 bases from J, the gap between germline ends came to 11 bases. The germline V gene encodes CDR1 LNHNV and CDR2 YYDKDF (reference sequence). CDR3 sequence (DNA): TGTGCCACCAGCCAGGGGGGCTACACAGATACGCAGTATTTT. This sequence encodes CATSQGGYTDTQYF.

A few counts support this clonotype. The J gene is TRBJ2-5, the V gene TRBV5-1; possible D gene TRBD1, 6 bases. The CDR3 totals 13 residues. V was clipped by 2 bases and J by 5 bases, with 10 bases between them. Germline V gives CDR1 SGHRS, CDR2 YFSETQ. For the CDR3, the DNA is TGCGCCAGCAGCTTCGACAGGCGCGAGACCCAGTACTTC. It encodes CASSFDRRETQYF.

This clonotype appeared a few times. This chain connects TRBV15 to TRBJ2-5; 9 nucleotides line up with TRBD1. The CDR3 spans 17 residues. The junction had 10 bases not matched to a gene; V was cut back by 0 bases and J by 5 bases. Germline values: CDR1 LNHNV, CDR2 YYDKDF (reference sequence). CDR3: CATSREREATGGETQYF. In DNA, the CDR3 is TGTGCCACCAGCAGAGAACGCGAGGCGACAGGGGGGGAGACCCAGTACTTC. Combining the CDR3 with reference TRBV15 and TRBJ2-5 gives the whole variable domain DAMVIQNPRYQVTQFGKPVTLSCSQTLNHNVMYWYQQKSSQAPKLLFHYYDKDFNNEADTPDNFQSRRPNTSFCFLDIRSPGLGDTAMYLCATSREREATGGETQYFGPGTRLLVL.

This clonotype was found a few times. This sequence joins TRBV24-1 and TRBJ2-3; 7 positions match TRBD2. This CDR3 contains 16 residues. Looked up from germline, CDR1 is KGHDR and CDR2 is SFDVKD. With 4 bases clipped from V and 4 bases from J, the junction kept 10 bases outside the gene matches. CDR3 nucleotides: TGTGCCACCAGTGACCCCCTGTCTAGCGGTTCAGATACGCAGTATTTT. This translates into CATSDPLSSGSDTQYF.

There are a few counts of this clonotype. Germline and junction disagree at one end, which may indicate a read error. This rearrangement joins TRBV7-9 to TRBJ2-1; D is ambiguous. From germline, CDR1 is SEHNR and CDR2 FQNEAQ (reference sequence). CDR3 length: 12 residues. The CDR3 loop is CASSPVTPPSVF. CDR3 bases: TGTGCCAGCAGCCCTGTGACTCCTCCGTCGGTCTTC.

This clonotype came up many times. The chain joins TRBV4-3 to TRBJ1-5, with TRBD1 matching 10 bases. The V and J ends lost 5 bases and 7 bases, in that order; junction bases with no gene match: 2. This CDR3 comprises 13 residues. Germline CDR1 is LGHNA and CDR2 is YSLEER. CDR3 amino acids: CASSGDRGQPQHF. The DNA for the CDR3 is TGCGCCAGCAGCGGGGACAGGGGCCAGCCCCAGCATTTT.

The gene calls are TRBV6-5 and TRBJ2-1; D uncertain. CDR3 length: 11 amino acids. The germline CDR1 and CDR2 sequences are MNHEY and SVGAGI. The germline V and J ends were trimmed by 6 bases and 8 bases, with 8 bases remaining between them. The CDR3 DNA reads TGTGCCAGCAGATCCCTTGATGAGCAGTTCTTC. Its translation is CASRSLDEQFF.

This chain joins TRBV7-8 and TRBJ2-6; no firm D call. The CDR3 runs 21 residues. V was shortened by 2 bases and J by 0 bases, with 23 bases between the two germline ends. In germline, CDR1 is SGHVS, CDR2 FQNEAQ. The CDR3 DNA is TGTGCCAGCAGCTTACCCTCACGGCAGGTGGATTACCCCTCTGGGGCCAACGTCCTGACTTTC. It codes for CASSLPSRQVDYPSGANVLTF. The complete variable domain, with remaining parts taken from reference TRBV7-8 and TRBJ2-6, reads GAGVSQSPRYKVAKRGQDVALRCDPISGHVSLFWYQQALGQGPEFLTYFQNEAQLDKSGLPSDRFFAERPEGSVSTLKIQRTQQEDSAVYLCASSLPSRQVDYPSGANVLTFGAGSRLTVL.

The V call is TRBV7-2, the J call TRBJ1-5; the D is unclear. CDR1 SGHTA and CDR2 FQGNSA come from the germline V gene. CDR3 length: 16 residues. The V end was cut by 2 bases, the J end by 4 bases, with 15 bases between. The CDR3 loop reads CASSLYGGGGNQPQHF. As DNA, the CDR3 is TGTGCCAGCAGCTTATACGGTGGAGGCGGGAATCAGCCCCAGCATTTT.

This chain uses TRBV10-3 with TRBJ1-2; D is undetermined. This CDR3 comprises 13 residues. V lost 0 bases and J lost 6, with 8 bases in between. The germline V gene has CDR1 ENHRY and CDR2 SYGVKD. The CDR3 is CAISESTWDGYTF. The CDR3 DNA sequence: TGTGCCATCAGTGAGTCGACTTGGGATGGCTACACCTTC.

This clonotype occurred many times. V and J are TRBV4-1 and TRBJ1-5; possibly TRBD1 for D (5 bases). Germline-derived CDR1 and CDR2 are MGHRA and YSYEKL. V dropped 1 base and J dropped 1 base, with 14 bases sitting between them. CDR3 length: 17 amino acids. The CDR3 region is CASSQVRGLVSNQPQHF. CDR3 bases: TGCGCCAGCAGCCAAGTACGGGGGTTGGTAAGCAATCAGCCCCAGCATTTT.

This clonotype was seen many times. The chain employs TRBV10-3 and TRBJ1-1; the match to TRBD1 covers 8 bases. Germline V gene data show CDR1 as ENHRY and CDR2 as SYGVKD. CDR3 length: 15 amino acids. With V trimmed by 7 bases and J by 0 bases, 7 bases remained unmatched. In DNA form, the CDR3 reads TGTGCCATCAATGCGGGACAGGCCATGAACACTGAAGCTTTCTTT. Translation: CAINAGQAMNTEAFF.

The J gene is TRBJ2-1, the V gene TRBV24-1, with 11 bases matching TRBD2. J lost 10 bases, V lost 4 bases, and 11 bases had no gene match. The CDR3 runs to 16 residues. The germline CDR1 and CDR2 sequences are KGHDR and SFDVKD. The CDR3 DNA reads as TGTGCCACCAGTGACCCTGGGACTAGCGGCCTTGGAGAGCAGTTCTTC. Protein: CATSDPGTSGLGEQFF.

The rearrangement links TRBV7-2 to TRBJ2-5; TRBD1 is a possible D gene (6 bases). The germline V and J ends were trimmed by 6 bases and 2 bases, with 13 bases remaining between them. Germline loops: CDR1 SGHTA, CDR2 FQGNSA. The CDR3 spans 14 residues. The CDR3 DNA reads as TGTGCCAGCAGTAGGGGGATCCTACAAGAGACCCAGTACTTC. Protein sequence: CASSRGILQETQYF.

In its sample, this clonotype was seen many times. The CDR3 nucleotides read TGTGCCAGCTCAGGGACCCAGAACACTGAAGCTTTCTTT. This codes for CASSGTQNTEAFF. V usage is TRBV18 and J usage is TRBJ1-1; D perhaps matches TRBD1 (5 bases). V was pared by 5 bases and J by 1 base, with 8 bases between. This CDR3 comprises 13 residues. Germline assignment: CDR1 KGHSH and CDR2 LQKENI.

The CDR3 spells CSAPRRENTEAFF. CDR3 sequence (DNA): TGCAGTGCTCCTAGGAGGGAGAACACTGAAGCTTTCTTT. The chain uses TRBV20-1 and TRBJ1-1, with unresolved D. Germline lookup yields CDR1 DFQATT and CDR2 SNEGSKA (reference sequence). The CDR3 runs 13 residues. V was clipped by 5 bases and J by 1 base, with 11 bases between them.

This clonotype was found many times. This chain links TRBV20-1 with TRBJ2-5; the match to TRBD1 covers 7 bases. V was pared by 5 bases and J by 2 bases, with 5 bases of the junction left unmatched. This CDR3 contains 13 residues. Per germline, CDR1 DFQATT and CDR2 SNEGSKA (reference sequence). The CDR3: CSAHGTEQETQYF. CDR3 bases: TGCAGTGCTCACGGGACAGAACAAGAGACCCAGTACTTC.

This clonotype turned up a few times. The genes are TRBV7-2 and TRBJ2-7; maybe TRBD1 (5 bases). Per the germline V gene, CDR1 is SGHTA and CDR2 is FQGNSA. The CDR3 has 15 residues. Trimming cost V 5 bases and J 3 bases, with 17 bases left between them. The DNA for the CDR3 is TGTGCCAGCAGCCCACACAAAGGGGTTGGCTACGAGCAGTACTTC. Its protein product is CASSPHKGVGYEQYF.

The V call is TRBV20-1, the J call TRBJ1-3; possibly TRBD1 for D (6 bases). The V and J ends lost 3 bases and 0 bases respectively, with 9 bases between them. There are 14 residues in the CDR3. Germline CDR1 DFQATT, CDR2 SNEGSKA (reference sequence). In DNA form, the CDR3 reads TGCAGTGCTAGTGCACAGGGCTCTGGAAACACCATATATTTT. Protein sequence: CSASAQGSGNTIYF.

This clonotype was found many times. The genes are TRBV15 and TRBJ2-4; 8 nucleotides match TRBD1. Losses at the gene ends were 5 bases for V and 1 base for J; bases not matched to a gene: 4. The CDR3 covers 15 residues. The germline V gene has CDR1 LNHNV and CDR2 YYDKDF (reference sequence). This chain's CDR3 is CATSPGGPAKNIQYF. The CDR3 bases are TGTGCCACCAGCCCAGGGGGCCCGGCCAAAAACATTCAGTACTTC.

The chain uses TRBV20-1 and TRBJ1-1, with D possibly matching TRBD1 (5 bases). The CDR3 extends over 14 amino acids. Trimming pared 0 bases from V and 5 bases from J, leaving 13 bases between. The germline CDR1 and CDR2 sequences are DFQATT and SNEGSKA (reference sequence). CDR3 coding DNA: TGCAGTGCTAGAGATATTAGGGGAGGAACTGAAGCTTTCTTT. Its protein is CSARDIRGGTEAFF.

This clonotype came up many times. V gene TRBV4-2 combines with J gene TRBJ2-7; D gene unclear. From germline, CDR1 is LGHNA and CDR2 YNFKEQ. The CDR3 is made up of 15 amino acids. V was shortened by 0 bases and J by 3 bases, with 12 bases between the two germline ends. CDR3 nucleotides: TGTGCCAGCAGCCAAGATAGCCAGGTTGACTACGAGCAGTACTTC. Translating gives CASSQDSQVDYEQYF.